These T cell receptor beta chains were read from a single sample in a study of blood T cells in healthy people across ages. TCRdb re-analysed the 5' RACE reads in MiXCR, keeping a single row per CDR3 protein. Among over 550,000 distinct CDR3 sequences listed, about 30% were seen once. Input material: blood. The receptors originated from an elderly woman in good health. CDR3s include the opening cysteine and the closing phenylalanine or tryptophan. Fields, in order: J gene, D gene, V gene, clone size, CDR3 protein, CDR3 DNA. D genes are given only for firm matches. Where a row states a size, it is once, few, many or the class of an expanded clone; other rows omit it.

>TRBJ1-2|.|TRBV2|.
CASSEVRGQRHGYTF
TGTGCCAGCAGTGAAGTGCGGGGCCAGCGACATGGCTACACCTTC
>TRBJ1-1|TRBD1|TRBV20-1|.
CSAPGTGRNTEAFF
TGCAGTGCTCCCGGGACAGGGCGGAACACTGAAGCTTTCTTT
>TRBJ1-1|.|TRBV7-8|few
CASSLWDTITEAFF
TGTGCCAGCAGCTTATGGGACACGATCACTGAAGCTTTCTTT
>TRBJ2-1|.|TRBV20-1|few
CSASLREPNEQFF
TGCAGTGCTAGTTTACGGGAGCCCAATGAGCAGTTCTTC
>TRBJ2-3|.|TRBV27|many
CASSLLKSSTDTQYF
TGTGCCAGCAGTTTACTAAAGTCTAGCACAGATACGCAGTATTTT
>TRBJ2-1|.|TRBV5-5|many
CASSFPPGPGAVEQFF
TGTGCCAGCAGCTTCCCCCCCGGCCCAGGAGCGGTCGAGCAGTTCTTC
>TRBJ2-3|.|TRBV20-1|.
CSARDSNTDTQYF
TGCAGTGCTAGGGACTCAAACACAGATACGCAGTATTTT
>TRBJ2-7|.|TRBV27|many
CASSLMGRANEQYF
TGTGCCAGCAGTTTAATGGGACGGGCAAACGAGCAGTACTTC
>TRBJ2-5|.|TRBV28|many
CASRETSRETQYF
TGTGCCAGCAGGGAGACTAGTCGGGAGACCCAGTACTTC
>TRBJ2-1|.|TRBV7-8|many
CASSSEPTYNEQFF
TGTGCCAGCAGCTCGGAGCCAACCTACAATGAGCAGTTCTTC
>TRBJ1-6|TRBD1|TRBV20-1|many
CSAKTGVDNSPLHF
TGCAGTGCAAAGACAGGGGTCGATAATTCACCCCTCCACTTT
>TRBJ2-5|TRBD2|TRBV6-1|few
CASSEGWDGGAPKTQYF
TGTGCCAGCAGTGAAGGGTGGGACGGGGGGGCCCCAAAGACCCAGTACTTC
>TRBJ1-2|.|TRBV4-2|.
CASSRGRDLANYGYTF
TGTGCCAGCAGCCGCGGTCGGGACCTAGCTAACTATGGCTACACCTTC